The next 8 T cell receptor beta chains were all read from a single sample in a study of CD8 T cells in ankylosing spondylitis. No antigen is known for these receptors. Regarding the study as a whole: Several highly homologous variants made up a TCR beta motif that seemed to typify ankylosing spondylitis blood.

TCRdb ran MiXCR on the 5' RACE reads and lists one entry per CDR3 protein. The sample lists a few hundred thousand distinct CDR3 sequences, less than 9.5% occurring once. Sequencing input: blood, either unsorted or a sorted T cell fraction (not recorded which). These TCRs come from a male donor with ankylosing spondylitis.

In its sample, this clonotype was seen many times. The chain couples TRBV12-3 or TRBV12-4 to TRBJ2-1, with D uncertain. The V and J ends lost 5 bases and 5 bases respectively, with 7 bases between them. The CDR3 contains 12 residues. This chain's CDR3 is CASSLQHNEQFF. CDR3 DNA: TGTGCCAGCAGTCTTCAGCACAATGAGCAGTTCTTC.

This clonotype was counted between two and nine times. The rearrangement links TRBV27 to TRBJ2-7, with D perhaps matching TRBD1 (6 bases). The V end was cut by 5 bases, the J end by 7 bases, with 18 bases between. Germline CDR1 MNHEY, CDR2 SMNVEV (reference sequence). The CDR3 extends over 14 amino acids. The CDR3 sequence is CASSPPGESEEQYF. The CDR3 region has the DNA TGTGCCAGCAGTCCTCCAGGGGAGTCCGAGGAGCAGTACTTC.

This clonotype was observed a few times. The chain carries TRBV5-1 and TRBJ2-5; D uncertain. CDR3 size: 13 residues. Per the germline V gene, CDR1 is SGHRS and CDR2 is YFSETQ. With 1 base removed from V and 5 bases from J, the gap between germline ends came to 9 bases. The CDR3 here is CASSLPGRETQYF. CDR3 in DNA: TGCGCCAGCAGCTTGCCCGGACGGGAGACCCAGTACTTC.

This clonotype was seen repeatedly, ten times or more. This chain joins TRBV12-3 or TRBV12-4 and TRBJ1-1; TRBD1 is a possible D gene (6 bases). The CDR3 totals 14 residues. The V end was cut by 7 bases, the J end by 4 bases, with 16 bases between. In DNA, the CDR3 is TGTGCCAGCACTTTTCAGGGGCAAGTCACTGAAGCTTTCTTT. Its translation is CASTFQGQVTEAFF.

This clonotype was counted at least ten times. The rearrangement links TRBV5-5 to TRBJ1-1; D gene unclear. The CDR3 is 14 amino acids. Trimming cost V 7 bases and J 1 base, with 14 bases left between them. Looked up from germline, CDR1 is SGHKS and CDR2 is YYEKEE (reference sequence). Written as DNA, the CDR3 is TGTGCCAGCCTAAAAAGGGTGTCGAACACTGAAGCTTTCTTT. This sequence encodes CASLKRVSNTEAFF.

This clonotype was observed a few times. CDR3 region: CASRLDSETQYF. CDR3 in DNA: TGTGCCAGCAGACTGGACAGTGAGACCCAGTACTTC. This chain links TRBV7-2 with TRBJ2-5; possible D gene TRBD1, 6 bases. The CDR3 length is 12 residues. The germline V gene has CDR1 SGHTA and CDR2 FQGNSA. V shed 6 bases and J shed 5 bases, with 10 bases lying between them.

This clonotype was counted between two and nine times. CDR3 DNA sequence: TGTGCCAGCAGCATTACAGCGGGCCTTGCCGGGGAGCTGTTTTTT. It translates to CASSITAGLAGELFF. This chain connects TRBV11-1 to TRBJ2-2; the D gene is possibly TRBD2 (6 bases). V lost 5 bases and J lost 6, with 16 bases in between. Germline values: CDR1 SGHAT, CDR2 FQDESV (reference sequence). The CDR3 has 15 amino acids.

This chain connects TRBV29-1 to TRBJ2-2; 9 bases map to TRBD1. CDR1 and CDR2 (germline): SQVTM, ANQGSEA. The CDR3 runs to 13 residues. V lost 6 bases and J lost 6; bases outside the gene matches: 5. The CDR3 nucleotides read TGCAGCGTCCGGACAGGGGCGGCCGGGGAGCTGTTTTTT. Its translation: CSVRTGAAGELFF.